What follows describes a single TCR beta chain. The data were taken from a study of T-cell memory formation after mild COVID-19. V gave up 3 bases and J gave up 1 base, with 9 bases separating them. The CDR3 contains 14 residues. Germline V gene sequence: CDR1 MGHRA, CDR2 YSYEKL. TCRdb reprocessed the 5' RACE reads via MiXCR and lists one record per CDR3 protein. The repertoire holds about 350,000 distinct CDR3 sequences, with 25% to 30% as singletons. This TCR derives from an adult woman who had mild COVID-19 (a few samples of this study predate the infection). Cell type and time point are not known. Material: PBMCs or a T cell subset sorted from them (not recorded which). V and J are TRBV4-1 and TRBJ2-5, with D perhaps matching TRBD1 (6 bases). The CDR3 coding sequence is TGCGCCAGCAGCCAGGGACATCTCCAAGAGACCCAGTACTTC. It codes for CASSQGHLQETQYF.